What follows are 24 T cell receptor beta chains derived from one specimen sequenced in a study of graft-versus-host responses after intestinal transplantation. No antigen has been identified for these receptors. Data came from immunoSEQ multiplex PCR; TCRdb stores just in-frame clones and leaves some out. The profile covers about 90,000 clones, with around four fifths appearing a single time and roughly a sixth taken by the ten largest. This specimen consisted of unstimulated CD8+ T cells sorted from spleen or lymph node cells, obtained before intestinal transplant. The receptors derive from a human donor who received an intestinal transplant.

This clone was observed a handful of times. This chain connects TRBV27 to TRBJ1-5, with D perhaps matching TRBD1 (5 bases). Between the trimmed V and J ends, which lost 3 bases and 6 bases, there was a span of 9 bases. The CDR3 consists of 13 residues. Germline values: CDR1 MNHEY, CDR2 SMNVEV (reference sequence). The CDR3 coding sequence is TGTGCCAGCAGTTTTGGGGGGAGTCAGCCCCAGCATTTT. Its protein product is CASSFGGSQPQHF.

The genes are TRBV7-9 and TRBJ2-1; TRBD2 matches 7 bases. The J segment lost 4 bases and the V segment lost 4 bases, leaving 19 bases of the junction unmatched. The germline CDR1 and CDR2 sequences are SEHNR and FQNEAQ (reference sequence). The CDR3 loop spans 19 amino acids. The CDR3 nucleotides read TGTGCCAGCAGCTCAACAGTGGAAGAACTGGGGGGGGTTTACAATGAGCAGTTCTTC. As protein: CASSSTVEELGGVYNEQFF.

V gene TRBV9 combines with J gene TRBJ1-2; D perhaps matches TRBD1 (6 bases). The germline CDR1 and CDR2 sequences are SGDLS and YYNGEE. The length of the CDR3 is 14 residues. With 6 bases removed from V and 2 bases from J, the gap between germline ends came to 14 bases. CDR3 in DNA: TGTGCCAGCACCGATTCCGGGACAAACTATGGCTACACCTTC. Translation: CASTDSGTNYGYTF.

The CDR3 loop reads CASRAGGGYGYTF. In DNA, the CDR3 is TGTGCCAGCAGGGCGGGGGGTGGCTATGGCTACACCTTC. This rearrangement joins TRBV27 to TRBJ1-2, with a weak D call TRBD1 (5 bases). V was trimmed by 6 bases and J by 4 bases, leaving 12 bases between them. Germline values: CDR1 MNHEY, CDR2 SMNVEV (reference sequence). The length of the CDR3 is 13 residues.

This clone has a handful of counts. The V gene is TRBV7-9, the J gene TRBJ1-2; no clear D gene. V was clipped by 6 bases and J by 4 bases, with 12 bases between them. Per the germline V gene, CDR1 is SEHNR and CDR2 is FQNEAQ (reference sequence). This CDR3 spans 13 amino acids. CDR3 DNA: TGTGCCAGCAGTTCTGTCAGATTCTATGGCTACACCTTC. Amino acid sequence: CASSSVRFYGYTF.

This sequence joins TRBV4-1 and TRBJ1-2; D gene uncertain. CDR3 length: 13 residues. The V gene lost 4 bases and the J gene lost 5 bases, with 11 bases spanning the gap. Germline V gene lookup returns CDR1 MGHRA and CDR2 YSYEKL. The CDR3 sequence: CASSPGSRYGYTF. In DNA form, the CDR3 reads TGCGCCAGCAGCCCGGGAAGCCGGTATGGCTACACCTTC.

The chain uses TRBV5-1 and TRBJ2-7; no clear D. Germline CDR1 SGHRS, CDR2 YFSETQ. V was shortened by 0 bases and J by 6 bases, with 10 bases between the two germline ends. The CDR3 consists of 13 residues. CDR3 amino acids: CASSLGSALEQYF. Written as DNA, the CDR3 is TGCGCCAGCAGCTTGGGGTCCGCGCTCGAGCAGTACTTC.

The rearrangement links TRBV7-6 to TRBJ2-3; 12 bases are a match to TRBD2. J lost 2 bases, V lost 5 bases, and 5 bases had no gene match. Germline values: CDR1 SGHVS, CDR2 FNYEAQ. The CDR3 runs to 16 residues. In nucleotides, the CDR3 is TGTGCCAGCAGCAGTACTAGCGGGGGGCTCACAGATACGCAGTATTTT. Protein sequence: CASSSTSGGLTDTQYF.

The V and J genes are TRBV6-1 and TRBJ2-7; D remains ambiguous. The CDR3 totals 14 residues. Looked up from germline, CDR1 is MNHNS and CDR2 is SASEGT. Trimming removed 6 bases from V and 0 bases from J, with 12 bases in between. CDR3 residues: CASSSPPHSYEQYF. In DNA, the CDR3 is TGTGCCAGCAGCTCCCCACCACACTCCTACGAGCAGTACTTC.

The chain uses TRBV2 and TRBJ1-5; 8 bases map to TRBD1. CDR1 is SNHLY and CDR2 is FYNNEI in the germline V gene. The CDR3 spans 14 residues. The V gene end was trimmed by 9 bases and the J gene end by 5 bases; junction bases not matched to a gene: 9. The CDR3 here is CASVIGQGDQPQHF. CDR3 nucleotide sequence: TGTGCCAGTGTGATCGGACAGGGAGATCAGCCCCAGCATTTT. The complete variable domain, with remaining parts taken from reference TRBV2 and TRBJ1-5, reads EPEVTQTPSHQVTQMGQEVILRCVPISNHLYFYWYRQILGQKVEFLVSFYNNEISEKSEIFDDQFSVERPDGSNFTLKIRSTKLEDSAMYFCASVIGQGDQPQHFGDGTRLSIL.

In this sample, this clone turned up a few times. The rearrangement links TRBV2 to TRBJ2-1, with 9 positions matching TRBD1. Per the germline V gene, CDR1 is SNHLY and CDR2 is FYNNEI. The CDR3 runs 14 residues. V trimming: 3 bases; J trimming: 9 bases; junction bases outside the gene matches: 6. CDR3 sequence (DNA): TGTGCCAGCAGTGACCAACAGGGGGCGGGTGAGCAGTTCTTC. Amino acids: CASSDQQGAGEQFF. The whole variable domain, filled in from reference TRBV2 and TRBJ2-1, reads EPEVTQTPSHQVTQMGQEVILRCVPISNHLYFYWYRQILGQKVEFLVSFYNNEISEKSEIFDDQFSVERPDGSNFTLKIRSTKLEDSAMYFCASSDQQGAGEQFFGPGTRLTVL.

The chain combines TRBV4-2 with TRBJ2-1; D ambiguous. The CDR3 spans 16 residues. CDR1 is LGHNA and CDR2 is YNFKEQ in the germline V gene. The ends were cut back, 0 bases at V and 1 base at J, with 10 bases in the middle. The CDR3 DNA follows: TGTGCCAGCAGCCAAGATCTAAGTTGGTCCTACAATGAGCAGTTCTTC. It yields the protein CASSQDLSWSYNEQFF.

The chain has TRBV7-2 and TRBJ2-6, with no clear D. Looked up from germline, CDR1 is SGHTA and CDR2 is FQGNSA. Trimming took 3 bases from V and 0 from J, leaving 15 bases between them. The CDR3 has 18 amino acids. CDR3 sequence reads: CASSFRIQTLSGANVLTF. DNA of the CDR3: TGTGCCAGCAGCTTTAGGATCCAGACTCTCTCTGGGGCCAACGTCCTGACTTTC.

V and J are TRBV5-6 and TRBJ2-7; D call uncertain. The germline V gene encodes CDR1 SGHDT and CDR2 YYEEEE. This CDR3 is 17 amino acids long. The V and J ends lost 2 bases and 0 bases respectively, with 18 bases between them. The CDR3 protein is CASSLNSHSASSYEQYF. In nucleotides, the CDR3 is TGTGCCAGCAGCTTAAACTCTCACAGTGCTAGCTCCTACGAGCAGTACTTC. Using reference TRBV5-6 and TRBJ2-7 for the parts outside the CDR3, the full variable domain is DAGVTQSPTHLIKTRGQQVTLRCSPKSGHDTVSWYQQALGQGPQFIFQYYEEEERQRGNFPDRFSGHQFPNYSSELNVNALLLGDSALYLCASSLNSHSASSYEQYFGPGTRLTVT.

This chain uses TRBV4-1 with TRBJ2-3; 7 nucleotides align to TRBD1. The trim removed 0 bases at V and 3 bases at J, leaving 9 bases unmatched. The CDR3 runs to 17 residues. Germline lookup yields CDR1 MGHRA and CDR2 YSYEKL. For the CDR3, the DNA is TGCGCCAGCAGCCAAGATCCCCCAGGGACAGTGACAGATACGCAGTATTTT. This codes for CASSQDPPGTVTDTQYF.

V usage is TRBV18 and J usage is TRBJ1-4; D is uncertain. The CDR3 is 14 residues long. With 0 bases removed from V and 8 bases from J, the gap between germline ends came to 10 bases. Germline V lookup: CDR1 KGHSH, CDR2 LQKENI. The CDR3 sequence is CASSPPNDGEKLFF. The CDR3 coding sequence is TGTGCCAGCTCACCACCAAACGACGGCGAAAAACTGTTTTTT.

The chain joins TRBV7-8 to TRBJ2-1, with TRBD2 matching over 8 bases. The CDR3 runs to 13 residues. Per the germline V gene, CDR1 is SGHVS and CDR2 is FQNEAQ. The J segment lost 8 bases and the V segment lost 4 bases, leaving 4 bases of the junction unmatched. The CDR3 bases are TGTGCCAGCAGCTCCCTAGCGGGCGATGAGCAGTTCTTC. Translated, it gives CASSSLAGDEQFF.

The chain has TRBV7-9 and TRBJ2-7, with TRBD1 matching 8 bases. With V trimmed by 2 bases and J by 6 bases, 0 bases remained unmatched. Germline-derived CDR1 and CDR2 are SEHNR and FQNEAQ (reference sequence). The CDR3 length is 12 residues. The CDR3: CASSLTGGEQYF. The CDR3 region has the DNA TGTGCCAGCAGCTTAACAGGGGGCGAGCAGTACTTC.

This chain joins TRBV4-1 and TRBJ2-1; TRBD2 matches 7 bases. The CDR3 contains 16 residues. Germline CDR1 and CDR2: MGHRA and YSYEKL. Trimming took 1 base from V and 7 from J; bases not matched to a gene: 10. CDR3 in DNA: TGCGCCAGCAGCCAAGTTTTCCTAGCGGACACAAATGAGCAGTTCTTC. Its translation is CASSQVFLADTNEQFF.

The chain employs TRBV13 and TRBJ2-6, with D possibly being TRBD1 or TRBD2 (5 bases each). The CDR3 length is 15 residues. Germline-derived CDR1 and CDR2 are PRHDT and FYEKMQ (reference sequence). Deletions cut 1 base from V and 4 bases from J, with 8 bases between. The CDR3, as DNA: TGTGCCAGCAGCTTAGTAGGGGACGGGGCCAACGTCCTGACTTTC. It specifies CASSLVGDGANVLTF.

The CDR3 region has the DNA TGTGCCAGCAGCTTAGTAGCGGTCAAAGAGACCCAGTACTTC. Protein: CASSLVAVKETQYF. This chain uses TRBV7-9 with TRBJ2-5; D is possibly TRBD2 (6 bases). The V gene's germline CDR1 is SEHNR and CDR2 FQNEAQ (reference sequence). CDR3 length: 14 amino acids. Trimming stripped 1 base from V and 3 bases from J, with 9 bases between.

The chain uses TRBV5-1 and TRBJ2-4, with a tentative D call TRBD1 (6 bases). Germline V gene sequence: CDR1 SGHRS, CDR2 YFSETQ. Trimming shortened V by 0 bases and J by 1 base, and 8 bases separated the two germline ends. The CDR3 is 15 residues long. CDR3 loop: CASSLGTGAKNIQYF. CDR3 sequence (DNA): TGCGCCAGCAGCTTGGGTACAGGGGCCAAAAACATTCAGTACTTC.

V usage is TRBV2 and J usage is TRBJ2-5; maybe TRBD1 (6 bases). The length of the CDR3 is 15 residues. From germline, CDR1 is SNHLY and CDR2 FYNNEI. Deletions cut 0 bases from V and 6 bases from J, with 14 bases between. CDR3 protein: CASSEAGGYVQTQYF. The CDR3, as DNA: TGTGCCAGCAGTGAAGCAGGGGGTTACGTTCAGACCCAGTACTTC.

J is TRBJ2-1 and V is TRBV6-5, with 8 bases that match TRBD1. Germline V gene lookup returns CDR1 MNHEY and CDR2 SVGAGI. V gave up 5 bases and J gave up 8 bases; unmatched junction bases: 8. The length of the CDR3 is 14 residues. CDR3 sequence reads: CASSIGQGSYEQFF. For the CDR3, the DNA is TGTGCCAGCAGTATCGGACAGGGCAGTTATGAGCAGTTCTTC.